A single sample is the source of the 22 T cell receptor beta chains below, sequenced in a study of T cell changes during pregnancy in multiple sclerosis. Using immunoSEQ multiplex PCR, the repertoire was profiled, and TCRdb retains in-frame clones only, with some absent. The profile shows under 20,000 clones, roughly nine tenths of them singletons. Source: CD8+ T cells from peripheral blood mononuclear cells, taken in the second trimester of pregnancy. These receptors originate from a female donor in good health, enrolled as a control in a pregnancy study.

The rearrangement uses TRBV6-5 and TRBJ2-1; D may be TRBD1 (5 bases). The germline V and J ends were trimmed by 4 bases and 7 bases, with 11 bases remaining between them. CDR3 length: 13 residues. Germline V gene data show CDR1 as MNHEY and CDR2 as SVGAGI. CDR3 in DNA: TGTGCCAGCAGTTCGTTACAGGAAAATGAGCAGTTCTTC. This gives the protein CASSSLQENEQFF.

The rearrangement links TRBV4-2 to TRBJ1-4; D is uncertain. The CDR3 covers 11 residues. Trimming took 6 bases from V and 6 from J, leaving 5 bases between them. Germline V gives CDR1 LGHNA, CDR2 YNFKEQ. CDR3 region: CASSHDEKLFF. CDR3 nucleotide sequence: TGTGCCAGCAGTCATGATGAAAAACTGTTTTTT.

The chain is built from TRBV19 and TRBJ1-4; a weak D match, TRBD1 (6 bases). V was pared by 6 bases and J by 4 bases, with 15 bases between. CDR1 is LNHDA, CDR2 SQIVND, per germline (reference sequence). CDR3 size: 15 residues. CDR3 bases: TGTGCCAGTAGGGGCCCGGGACACCATAATGAAAAACTGTTTTTT. Translated: CASRGPGHHNEKLFF. Variable domain in full (rest from reference TRBV19 and TRBJ1-4): DGGITQSPKYLFRKEGQNVTLSCEQNLNHDAMYWYRQDPGQGLRLIYYSQIVNDFQKGDIAEGYSVSREKKESFPLTVTSAQKNPTAFYLCASRGPGHHNEKLFFGSGTQLSVL.

The rearrangement uses TRBV4-1 and TRBJ1-1; weak D call: TRBD1 (6 bases). Germline-derived CDR1 and CDR2 are MGHRA and YSYEKL. The CDR3 is made up of 15 amino acids. Trimming cost V 4 bases and J 1 base, with 13 bases left between them. In DNA, the CDR3 is TGCGCCAGCAGCCGAAAGGACAGCGAGAACACTGAAGCTTTCTTT. Residues: CASSRKDSENTEAFF.

The chain employs TRBV7-9 and TRBJ1-1; unclear D gene. The CDR3 is 14 amino acids. V was cut by 1 base and J by 6 bases, with 12 bases left in between. Germline-derived CDR1 and CDR2 are SEHNR and FQNEAQ (reference sequence). CDR3 protein: CASSLVSGYAEAFF. CDR3 nucleotide sequence: TGTGCCAGCAGCTTAGTTAGCGGGTATGCTGAAGCTTTCTTT.

This clone was picked up one time. This chain connects TRBV29-1 to TRBJ2-5; 8 bases fit TRBD2. Germline values: CDR1 SQVTM, CDR2 ANQGSEA. V dropped 1 base and J dropped 6; count of bases not matched to a gene: 4. This CDR3 contains 13 residues. The CDR3 DNA is TGCAGCGTTGAAGGGGGGACTAGGAAGACCCAGTACTTC. Translation gives CSVEGGTRKTQYF.

This chain uses TRBV7-9 with TRBJ2-3, with D possibly matching TRBD2 (6 bases). V shed 5 bases and J shed 4 bases, with 19 bases lying between them. CDR1 and CDR2 from the germline V gene are SEHNR and FQNEAQ (reference sequence). The CDR3 has 16 amino acids. The CDR3 here is CASSLRGAGLPDTQYF. The CDR3 DNA follows: TGTGCCAGCAGCCTAAGGGGCGCGGGGTTGCCAGATACGCAGTATTTT.

CDR3 bases: TGTGCCAGCAGCTTAAAACCCCCGGACAGGGTGAACACTGAAGCTTTCTTT. Amino acid sequence: CASSLKPPDRVNTEAFF. V is TRBV7-3 and J is TRBJ1-1, with 8 bases lining up with TRBD1. Germline lookup yields CDR1 SGHTA and CDR2 FQGTGA. The CDR3 has 17 residues. V lost 1 base and J lost 0; bases outside the gene matches: 7.

This sequence joins TRBV5-5 and TRBJ1-2, with a tentative D call TRBD1 (5 bases). Germline V gene sequence: CDR1 SGHKS, CDR2 YYEKEE (reference sequence). The CDR3 sequence is 15 residues long. The V and J ends lost 1 base and 6 bases respectively, with 16 bases between them. The CDR3 region is CASSLHDGTLDGYTF. The CDR3 DNA follows: TGTGCCAGCAGCTTGCACGACGGGACTTTAGATGGCTACACCTTC.

The chain couples TRBV7-9 to TRBJ2-7; 9 bases map to TRBD1. Germline V gene data show CDR1 as SEHNR and CDR2 as FQNEAQ (reference sequence). After removal of 6 bases from V and 3 bases from J, the junction contained 6 bases not matched to a gene. There are 14 residues in the CDR3. The DNA for the CDR3 is TGTGCCAGCAGTCCCGGGACAGGGTTCTACGAGCAGTACTTC. Translation gives CASSPGTGFYEQYF.

The chain couples TRBV27 to TRBJ1-2; a weak D match, TRBD1 (5 bases). The CDR3 contains 14 residues. V was shortened by 4 bases and J by 4 bases, with 13 bases between the two germline ends. Germline V gene data show CDR1 as MNHEY and CDR2 as SMNVEV (reference sequence). CDR3 in DNA: TGTGCCAGCAGTTACACAGGTCTTTCCTATGGCTACACCTTC. Translating gives CASSYTGLSYGYTF.

This rearrangement joins TRBV6-1 to TRBJ1-3, with TRBD1 matching over 7 bases. The germline V gene has CDR1 MNHNS and CDR2 SASEGT. J was trimmed by 6 bases and V by 2 bases; bases with no gene match: 10. The CDR3 contains 16 residues. This CDR3 is CASSESHEGGKNTIYF. The CDR3 DNA reads as TGTGCCAGCAGTGAATCCCACGAAGGGGGCAAAAACACCATATATTTT.

The chain uses TRBV28 and TRBJ2-7; the D is unclear. Germline V gives CDR1 MDHEN, CDR2 SYDVKM. V gave up 2 bases and J gave up 0 bases, with 11 bases separating them. CDR3 length equals 15 residues. Here the CDR3 reads CASSLGMVPSYEQYF. The CDR3 coding sequence is TGTGCCAGCAGTTTAGGCATGGTCCCCTCCTACGAGCAGTACTTC.

This chain links TRBV4-2 with TRBJ2-3; 10 bases align to TRBD2. Germline assignment: CDR1 LGHNA and CDR2 YNFKEQ. With 3 bases clipped from V and 0 bases from J, the junction kept 12 bases outside the gene matches. The CDR3 sequence is 19 residues long. CDR3 region: CASSQKHVLAGESTDTQYF. The CDR3 DNA is TGTGCCAGCAGCCAGAAACATGTTCTAGCGGGGGAGAGCACAGATACGCAGTATTTT.

The chain employs TRBV15 and TRBJ2-1, with 10 positions matching TRBD2. J lost 10 bases, V lost 8 bases, and 14 bases had no gene match. Germline-derived CDR1 and CDR2 are LNHNV and YYDKDF (reference sequence). This CDR3 contains 15 residues. In DNA form, the CDR3 reads TGTGCCACCTCCCCTAGGACTAGCGGTTTCAACGAGCAGTTCTTC. It translates to CATSPRTSGFNEQFF.

The V gene is TRBV13, the J gene TRBJ1-1, with 8 positions matching TRBD1. This CDR3 spans 17 amino acids. Per the germline V gene, CDR1 is PRHDT and CDR2 is FYEKMQ (reference sequence). Trimming removed 3 bases from V and 4 bases from J; junction bases left unmatched: 13. Here the CDR3 reads CASSLTRQGRYGTEAFF. The CDR3 coding sequence is TGTGCCAGCAGCTTGACCCGACAGGGGCGATATGGCACTGAAGCTTTCTTT.

The chain joins TRBV30 to TRBJ1-1; the D is unclear. This CDR3 has 12 amino acids. The V and J ends lost 4 bases and 3 bases respectively, with 9 bases between them. Germline V gene data show CDR1 as GTSNPN and CDR2 as SVGIG (reference sequence). CDR3 in amino acids: CAWTVGDTEAFF. Written as DNA, the CDR3 is TGTGCCTGGACGGTCGGAGACACTGAAGCTTTCTTT.

This sequence joins TRBV15 and TRBJ1-2; no firm D call. V gave up 1 base and J gave up 5 bases, with 8 bases separating them. The V gene's germline CDR1 is LNHNV and CDR2 YYDKDF (reference sequence). The CDR3 contains 13 residues. CDR3 coding DNA: TGTGCCACCAGCAGAGCTATGTGGTATGGCTACACCTTC. This encodes CATSRAMWYGYTF.

The gene calls are TRBV7-9 and TRBJ2-3; 14 nucleotides align to TRBD2. From germline, CDR1 is SEHNR and CDR2 FQNEAQ (reference sequence). V was clipped by 4 bases and J by 3 bases; unmatched bases: 9. This CDR3 has 18 amino acids. CDR3 sequence reads: CASSSGTSGSSETDTQYF. CDR3 coding DNA: TGTGCCAGCAGCTCCGGGACTAGCGGGAGTTCTGAGACAGATACGCAGTATTTT.

J is TRBJ1-5 and V is TRBV7-8; 9 nucleotides line up with TRBD1. J gave up 3 bases and V 6 bases, and 15 bases lay outside the gene matches. Germline CDR1 and CDR2: SGHVS and FQNEAQ. CDR3 length: 18 amino acids. CDR3 region: CASSLGPGQGLINQPQHF. CDR3 nucleotide sequence: TGTGCCAGCAGTCTCGGGCCGGGACAGGGCCTCATCAATCAGCCCCAGCATTTT. Looking up the rest from reference TRBV7-8 and TRBJ1-5 gives the full variable domain: GAGVSQSPRYKVAKRGQDVALRCDPISGHVSLFWYQQALGQGPEFLTYFQNEAQLDKSGLPSDRFFAERPEGSVSTLKIQRTQQEDSAVYLCASSLGPGQGLINQPQHFGDGTRLSIL.

This clone was detected only a few times. CDR3 in amino acids: CSVTGQGALLEGYTF. CDR3 bases: TGCAGCGTGACCGGACAGGGGGCTCTTTTAGAAGGCTACACCTTC. The chain recombines TRBV29-1 with TRBJ1-2; 11 nucleotides agree with TRBD1. Looked up from germline, CDR1 is SQVTM and CDR2 is ANQGSEA. The V gene end was trimmed by 6 bases and the J gene end by 8 bases; junction bases not matched to a gene: 14. This CDR3 is built from 15 residues.

V and J are TRBV7-6 and TRBJ2-1; 9 bases match TRBD2. Germline lookup yields CDR1 SGHVS and CDR2 FNYEAQ. The CDR3 length is 16 residues. V lost 1 base and J lost 7; bases outside the gene matches: 8. Here the CDR3 DNA reads TGTGCCAGCAGCTTAGTGGCGGGAGGGCCGAGAAATGAGCAGTTCTTC. Amino acids: CASSLVAGGPRNEQFF.